This T cell receptor (beta chain) was sequenced during a study of blood T cell repertoires in COVID-19. For the study at large: Sample material is recorded as cDNA or gDNA derived from T cells, B-cell-depleted T cells, or PBMCs.

The CDR3 is 15 residues long. Germline V gene sequence: CDR1 SNHLY, CDR2 FYNNEI. Deletions cut 9 bases from V and 0 bases from J, with 15 bases between. In the study's own analysis: Estimates of nucleated cell counts were drawn from the amplification of reference gene primers. Here immunoSEQ multiplex PCR was the method, and the copy in TCRdb shows in-frame clones only, minus some. V and J calls and clone size are copied from that table; D and trimming were computed from the DNA. This table holds tens of thousands of clones, roughly 82% found once. This clonotype was obtained from a human donor in a cohort sampled during active COVID-19. The V call is TRBV2, the J call TRBJ1-3; weak D call: TRBD1 (5 bases). Material: peripheral blood. The CDR3 is CARGLPSGSGNTIYF. The CDR3 DNA reads as TGTGCCAGGGGACTCCCGTCCGGCTCTGGAAACACCATATATTTT.